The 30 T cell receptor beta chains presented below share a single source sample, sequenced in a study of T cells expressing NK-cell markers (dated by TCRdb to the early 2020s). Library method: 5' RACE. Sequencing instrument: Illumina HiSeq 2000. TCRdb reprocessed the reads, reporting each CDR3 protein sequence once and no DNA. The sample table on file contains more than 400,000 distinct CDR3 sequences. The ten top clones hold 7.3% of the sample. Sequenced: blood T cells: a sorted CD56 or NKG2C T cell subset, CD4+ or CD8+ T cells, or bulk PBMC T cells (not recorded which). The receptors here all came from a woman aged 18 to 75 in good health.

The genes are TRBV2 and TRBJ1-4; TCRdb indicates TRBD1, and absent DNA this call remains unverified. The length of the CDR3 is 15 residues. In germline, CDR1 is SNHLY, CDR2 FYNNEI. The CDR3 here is CASSGQQIMNEKLFF. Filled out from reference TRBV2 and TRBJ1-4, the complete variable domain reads EPEVTQTPSHQVTQMGQEVILRCVPISNHLYFYWYRQILGQKVEFLVSFYNNEISEKSEIFDDQFSVERPDGSNFTLKIRSTKLEDSAMYFCASSGQQIMNEKLFFGSGTQLSVL.

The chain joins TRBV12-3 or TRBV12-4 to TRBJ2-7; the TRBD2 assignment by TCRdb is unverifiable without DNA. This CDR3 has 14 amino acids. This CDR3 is CASSTWTSYYEQYF.

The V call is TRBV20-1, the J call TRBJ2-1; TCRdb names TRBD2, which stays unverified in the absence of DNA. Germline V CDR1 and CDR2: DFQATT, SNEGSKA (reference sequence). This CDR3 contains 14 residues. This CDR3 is CSARGLAGVDEQFF.

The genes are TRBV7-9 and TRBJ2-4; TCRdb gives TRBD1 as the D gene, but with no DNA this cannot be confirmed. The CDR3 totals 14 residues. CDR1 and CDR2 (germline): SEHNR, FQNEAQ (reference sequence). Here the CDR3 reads CASSLGQWENIQYF.

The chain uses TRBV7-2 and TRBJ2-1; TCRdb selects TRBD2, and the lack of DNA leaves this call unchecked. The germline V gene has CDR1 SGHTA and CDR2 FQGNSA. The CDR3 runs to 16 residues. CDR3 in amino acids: CASSPGLAVSYNEQFF.

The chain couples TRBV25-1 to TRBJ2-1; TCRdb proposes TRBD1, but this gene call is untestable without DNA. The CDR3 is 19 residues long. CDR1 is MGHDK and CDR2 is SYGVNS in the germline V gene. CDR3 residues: CASSEPRDRGREIGNEQFF.

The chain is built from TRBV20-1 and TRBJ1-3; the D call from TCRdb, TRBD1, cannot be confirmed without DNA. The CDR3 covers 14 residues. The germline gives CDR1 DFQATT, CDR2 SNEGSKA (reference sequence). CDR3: CSATQDRAGNTIYF.

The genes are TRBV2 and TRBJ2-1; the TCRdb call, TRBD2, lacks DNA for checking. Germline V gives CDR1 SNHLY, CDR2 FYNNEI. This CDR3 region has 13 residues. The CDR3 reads CASGEWDLVKQFF.

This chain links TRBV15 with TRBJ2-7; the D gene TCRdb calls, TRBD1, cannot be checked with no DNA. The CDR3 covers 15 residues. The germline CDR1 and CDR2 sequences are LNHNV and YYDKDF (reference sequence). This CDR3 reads CATSRDGDRFYEQYF. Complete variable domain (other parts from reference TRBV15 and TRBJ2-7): DAMVIQNPRYQVTQFGKPVTLSCSQTLNHNVMYWYQQKSSQAPKLLFHYYDKDFNNEADTPDNFQSRRPNTSFCFLDIRSPGLGDTAMYLCATSRDGDRFYEQYFGPGTRLTVT.

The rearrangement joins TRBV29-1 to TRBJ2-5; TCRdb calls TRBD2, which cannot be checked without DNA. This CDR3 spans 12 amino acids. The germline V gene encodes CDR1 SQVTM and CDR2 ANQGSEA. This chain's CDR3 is CSAAGLRETQYF.

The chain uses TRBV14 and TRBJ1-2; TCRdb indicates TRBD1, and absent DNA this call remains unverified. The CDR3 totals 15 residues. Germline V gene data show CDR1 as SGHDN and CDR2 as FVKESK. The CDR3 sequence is CASSPNRRGRIGYTF.

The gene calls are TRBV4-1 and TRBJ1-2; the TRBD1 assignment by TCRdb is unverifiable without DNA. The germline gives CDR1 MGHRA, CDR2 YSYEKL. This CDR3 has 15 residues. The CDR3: CASTPGQAANYGYTF.

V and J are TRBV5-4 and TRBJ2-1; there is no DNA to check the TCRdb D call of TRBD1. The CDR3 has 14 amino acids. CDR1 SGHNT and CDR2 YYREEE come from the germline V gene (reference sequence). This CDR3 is CASSPTPTYNEQFF.

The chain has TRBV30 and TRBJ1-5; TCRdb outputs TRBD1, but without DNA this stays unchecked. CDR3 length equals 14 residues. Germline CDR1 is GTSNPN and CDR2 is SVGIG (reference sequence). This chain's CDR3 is CAWSRNRKNQPQHF.

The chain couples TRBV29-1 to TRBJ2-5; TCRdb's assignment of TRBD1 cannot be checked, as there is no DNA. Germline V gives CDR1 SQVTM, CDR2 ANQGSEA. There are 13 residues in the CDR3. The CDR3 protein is CSVRGHRQETQYF.

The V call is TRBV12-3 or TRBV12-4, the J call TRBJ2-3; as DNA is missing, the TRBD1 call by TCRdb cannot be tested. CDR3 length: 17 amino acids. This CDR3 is CASSPQPGTGVPDTQYF.

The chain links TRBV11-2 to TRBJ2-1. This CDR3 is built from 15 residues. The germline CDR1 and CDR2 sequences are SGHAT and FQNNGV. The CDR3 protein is CASSTMWTDYNEQFF.

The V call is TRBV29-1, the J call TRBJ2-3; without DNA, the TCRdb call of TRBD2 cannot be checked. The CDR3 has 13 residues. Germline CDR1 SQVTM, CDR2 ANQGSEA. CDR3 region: CSVDKAGGDTQYF.

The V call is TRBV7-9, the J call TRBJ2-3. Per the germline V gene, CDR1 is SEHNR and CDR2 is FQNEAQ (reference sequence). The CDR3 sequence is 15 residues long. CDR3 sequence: CASSSVQKLTDTQYF.

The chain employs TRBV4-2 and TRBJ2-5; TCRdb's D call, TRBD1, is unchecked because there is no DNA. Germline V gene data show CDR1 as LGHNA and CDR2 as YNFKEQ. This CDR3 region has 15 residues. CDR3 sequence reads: CASSQVHGGAETQYF.

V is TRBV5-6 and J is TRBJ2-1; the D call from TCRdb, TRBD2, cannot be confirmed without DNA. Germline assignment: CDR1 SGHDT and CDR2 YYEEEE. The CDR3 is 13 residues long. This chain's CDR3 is CASSLERYNEQFF.

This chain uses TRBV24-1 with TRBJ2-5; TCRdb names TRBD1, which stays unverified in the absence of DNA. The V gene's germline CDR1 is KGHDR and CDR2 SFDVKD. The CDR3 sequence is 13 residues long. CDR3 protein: CATSTAGEETQYF.

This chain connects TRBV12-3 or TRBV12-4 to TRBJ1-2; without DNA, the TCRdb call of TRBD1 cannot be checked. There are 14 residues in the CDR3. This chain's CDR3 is CASRPRTGYYGYTF.

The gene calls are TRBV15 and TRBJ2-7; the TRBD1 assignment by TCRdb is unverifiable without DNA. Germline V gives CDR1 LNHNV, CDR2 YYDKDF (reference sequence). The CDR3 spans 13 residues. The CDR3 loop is CATSKQDRGEQYF.

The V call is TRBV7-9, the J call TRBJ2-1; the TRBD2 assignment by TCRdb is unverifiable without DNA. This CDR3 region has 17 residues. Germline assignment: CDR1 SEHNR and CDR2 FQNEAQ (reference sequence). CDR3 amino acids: CASSLSERGATYNEQFF. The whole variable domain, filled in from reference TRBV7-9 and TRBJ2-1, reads DTGVSQNPRHKITKRGQNVTFRCDPISEHNRLYWYRQTLGQGPEFLTYFQNEAQLEKSRLLSDRFSAERPKGSFSTLEIQRTEQGDSAMYLCASSLSERGATYNEQFFGPGTRLTVL.

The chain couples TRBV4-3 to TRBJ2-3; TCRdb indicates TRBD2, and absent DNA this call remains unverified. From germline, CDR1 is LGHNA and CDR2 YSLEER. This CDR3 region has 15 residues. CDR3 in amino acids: CASSLAGGSVGTQYF.

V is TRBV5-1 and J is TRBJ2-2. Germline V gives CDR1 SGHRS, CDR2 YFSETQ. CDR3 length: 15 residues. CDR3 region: CASSLDRSNTGGLFF.

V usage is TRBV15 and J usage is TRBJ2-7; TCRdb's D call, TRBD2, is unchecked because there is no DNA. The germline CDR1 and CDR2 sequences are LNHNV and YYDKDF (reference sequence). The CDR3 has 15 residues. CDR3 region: CATSREGLVVDEQYF.

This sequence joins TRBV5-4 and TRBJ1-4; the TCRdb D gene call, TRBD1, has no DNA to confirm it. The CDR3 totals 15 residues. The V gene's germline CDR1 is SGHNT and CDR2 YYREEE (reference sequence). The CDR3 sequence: CASSLVTGEDEKLFF.

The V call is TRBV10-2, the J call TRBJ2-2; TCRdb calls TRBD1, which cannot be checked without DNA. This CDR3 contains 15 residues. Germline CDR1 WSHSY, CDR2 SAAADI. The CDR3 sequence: CASRLQGGNTGELFF.